This T cell receptor beta chain emerged from a study of blood T cell repertoires in COVID-19. Trimming took 5 bases from V and 0 from J; bases not matched to a gene: 8. The CDR3 totals 18 residues. Germline CDR1 reads SGHVS; CDR2 reads FQNEAQ. Libraries were prepared by immunoSEQ multiplex PCR; TCRdb keeps only in-frame clonotypes and omits some of them. Found here are over 85,000 clones, approximately 86% of them singletons; the top ten hold 3% to 4%. The receptor's source is a man over 45 with acute or convalescent COVID-19. The rearrangement joins TRBV7-8 to TRBJ2-6; 9 nucleotides align to TRBD2. The sample consisted of peripheral blood. The CDR3 DNA reads as TGTGCCAGCAGCCAGGCGGCACTAGCGGGCTCTGGGGCCAACGTCCTGACTTTC. This gives the protein CASSQAALAGSGANVLTF.